This T cell receptor (beta chain) was captured in a study of T cells in Graves' hyperthyroidism and ophthalmopathy. About the research overall: It was at initial diagnosis, before any treatment, that peripheral blood was collected. Findings and caveats of the study: Expanded thyroid clonotypes (above 0.001) were mostly also found in blood.

The germline gives CDR1 SGHRS, CDR2 YFSETQ. Germline trimming cut 2 bases from V and 3 bases from J; bases unmatched to any gene: 1. The CDR3 has 14 residues. This clonotype has only a few counts. Its antigen remains unknown. What was amplified from RNA transcripts were TCR beta CDR3 regions. The HTBI primer set drove a first-round RT-PCR of the TCR CDR3. TCRdb independently ran MiXCR on the multiplex PCR reads; one entry per CDR3 protein. The sample shows some 530,000 distinct CDR3 sequences, about 20% of them seen only once. The PBMCs were taken from about 10 ml of fresh peripheral blood. The V and J genes are TRBV5-1 and TRBJ2-3, with 9 bases matching TRBD2. This TCR was sampled from a woman in her 70s with Graves' ophthalmopathy. Sequencing was carried out using blood. CDR3 DNA sequence: TGCGCCAGCAGCTTTACTAGCGGGACAGATACGCAGTATTTT. This sequence encodes CASSFTSGTDTQYF.